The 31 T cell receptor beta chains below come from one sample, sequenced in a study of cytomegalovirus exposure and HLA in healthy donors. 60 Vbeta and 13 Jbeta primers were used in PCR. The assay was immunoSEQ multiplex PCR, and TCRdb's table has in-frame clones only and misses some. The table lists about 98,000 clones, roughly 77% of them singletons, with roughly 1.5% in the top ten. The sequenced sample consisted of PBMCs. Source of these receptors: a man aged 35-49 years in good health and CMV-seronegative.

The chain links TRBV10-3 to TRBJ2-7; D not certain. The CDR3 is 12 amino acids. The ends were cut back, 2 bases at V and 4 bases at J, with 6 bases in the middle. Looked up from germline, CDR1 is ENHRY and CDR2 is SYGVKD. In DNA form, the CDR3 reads TGTGCCATCAGTGAGCAGGAATACGAGCAGTACTTC. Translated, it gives CAISEQEYEQYF.

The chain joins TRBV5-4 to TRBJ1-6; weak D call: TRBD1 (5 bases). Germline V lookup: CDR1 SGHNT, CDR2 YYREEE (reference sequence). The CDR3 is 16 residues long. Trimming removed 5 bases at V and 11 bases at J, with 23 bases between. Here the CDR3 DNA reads TGTGCCAGCAGTCTTGGAGGGCCAGGGACTCTGGCACCCCTCCACTTT. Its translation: CASSLGGPGTLAPLHF.

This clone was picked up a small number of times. In nucleotides, the CDR3 is TGTGCCAGCAGCCCCCCTGCGGCCAGACGAACTGAAGCTTTCTTT. Its protein is CASSPPAARRTEAFF. The genes are TRBV7-6 and TRBJ1-1; D is undetermined. Looked up from germline, CDR1 is SGHVS and CDR2 is FNYEAQ. Trimming cost V 5 bases and J 5 bases, with 18 bases left between them. The CDR3 extends over 15 amino acids.

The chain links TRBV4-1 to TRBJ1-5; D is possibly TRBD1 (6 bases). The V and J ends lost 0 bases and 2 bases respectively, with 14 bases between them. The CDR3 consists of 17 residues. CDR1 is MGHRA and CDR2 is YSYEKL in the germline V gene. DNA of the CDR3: TGCGCCAGCAGCCAAGATCAAGGGGGAAGTCGCAATCAGCCCCAGCATTTT. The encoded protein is CASSQDQGGSRNQPQHF.

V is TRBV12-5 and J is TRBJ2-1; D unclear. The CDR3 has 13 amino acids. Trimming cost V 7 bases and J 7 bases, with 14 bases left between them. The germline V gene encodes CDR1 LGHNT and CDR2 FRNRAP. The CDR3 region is CASVQPLTNEQFF. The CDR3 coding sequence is TGTGCTAGTGTCCAACCGCTTACTAATGAGCAGTTCTTC. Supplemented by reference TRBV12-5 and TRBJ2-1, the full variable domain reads DARVTQTPRHKVTEMGQEVTMRCQPILGHNTVFWYRQTMMQGLELLAYFRNRAPLDDSGMPKDRFSAEMPDATLATLKIQPSEPRDSAVYFCASVQPLTNEQFFGPGTRLTVL.

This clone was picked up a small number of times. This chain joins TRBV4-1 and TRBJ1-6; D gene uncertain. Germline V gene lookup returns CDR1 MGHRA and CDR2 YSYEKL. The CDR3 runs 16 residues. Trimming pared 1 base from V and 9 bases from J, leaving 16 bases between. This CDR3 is CASSQVAGREVSPLHF. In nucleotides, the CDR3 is TGCGCCAGCAGCCAAGTAGCCGGGAGGGAGGTTTCACCCCTCCACTTT.

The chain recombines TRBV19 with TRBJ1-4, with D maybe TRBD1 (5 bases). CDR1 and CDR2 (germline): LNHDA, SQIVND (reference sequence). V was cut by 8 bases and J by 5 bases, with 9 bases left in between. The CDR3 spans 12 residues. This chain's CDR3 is CASRQWNEKLFF. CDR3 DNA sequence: TGTGCCAGTCGACAGTGGAATGAAAAACTGTTTTTT.

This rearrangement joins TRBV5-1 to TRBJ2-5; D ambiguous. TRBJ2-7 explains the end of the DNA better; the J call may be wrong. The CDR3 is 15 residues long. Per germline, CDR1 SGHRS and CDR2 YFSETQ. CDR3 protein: CASSHQNFLAYEQYF. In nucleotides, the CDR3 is TGCGCCAGCAGCCATCAGAATTTTTTAGCCTACGAGCAGTACTTC.

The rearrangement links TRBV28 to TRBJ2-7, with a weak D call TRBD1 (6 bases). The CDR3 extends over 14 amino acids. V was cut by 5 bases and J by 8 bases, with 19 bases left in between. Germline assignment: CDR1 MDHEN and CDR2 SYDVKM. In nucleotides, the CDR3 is TGTGCCAGCAGTCCCCCGGGACACGGATCCCAGCAGTACTTC. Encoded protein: CASSPPGHGSQQYF.

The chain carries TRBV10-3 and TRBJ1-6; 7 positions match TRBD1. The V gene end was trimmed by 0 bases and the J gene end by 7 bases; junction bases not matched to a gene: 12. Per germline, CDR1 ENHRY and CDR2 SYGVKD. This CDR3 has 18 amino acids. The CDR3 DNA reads TGTGCCATCAGTGAGTCGGGGGGTGCCGGGACAGTAAATTCACCCCTCCACTTT. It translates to CAISESGGAGTVNSPLHF.

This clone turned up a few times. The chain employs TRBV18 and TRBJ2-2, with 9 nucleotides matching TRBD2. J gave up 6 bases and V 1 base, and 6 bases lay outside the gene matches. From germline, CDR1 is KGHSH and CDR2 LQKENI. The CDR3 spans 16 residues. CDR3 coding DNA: TGTGCCAGCTCACCACGTCTAGCGGGGTCATCCGGGGAGCTGTTTTTT. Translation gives CASSPRLAGSSGELFF.

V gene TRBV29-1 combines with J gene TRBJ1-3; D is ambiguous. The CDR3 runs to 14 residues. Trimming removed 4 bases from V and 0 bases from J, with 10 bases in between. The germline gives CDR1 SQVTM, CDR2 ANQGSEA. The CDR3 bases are TGCAGCGTTGTAATCCCGAGCTCTGGAAACACCATATATTTT. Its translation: CSVVIPSSGNTIYF. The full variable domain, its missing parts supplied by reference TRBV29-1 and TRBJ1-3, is SAVISQKPSRDICQRGTSLTIQCQVDSQVTMMFWYRQQPGQSLTLIATANQGSEATYESGFVIDKFPISRPNLTFSTLTVSNMSPEDSSIYLCSVVIPSSGNTIYFGEGSWLTVV.

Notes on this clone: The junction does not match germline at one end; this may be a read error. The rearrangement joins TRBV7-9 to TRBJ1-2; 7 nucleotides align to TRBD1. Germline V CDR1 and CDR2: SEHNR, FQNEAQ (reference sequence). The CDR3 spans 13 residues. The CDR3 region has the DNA TGTTCCAGCAGCTTGGCGACAGGGAACGGCTACACCTTC. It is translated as CSSSLATGNGYTF.

CDR3 amino acids: CASSLGQPRNSPLHF. DNA of the CDR3: TGTGCCAGCAGTTTGGGACAGCCCAGGAATTCACCCCTCCACTTT. This chain joins TRBV2 and TRBJ1-6; TRBD1 matches at 7 bases. V lost 5 bases to trimming and J lost 7 bases; unmatched junction nucleotides: 8. Germline CDR1 is SNHLY and CDR2 is FYNNEI. The CDR3 runs to 15 residues.

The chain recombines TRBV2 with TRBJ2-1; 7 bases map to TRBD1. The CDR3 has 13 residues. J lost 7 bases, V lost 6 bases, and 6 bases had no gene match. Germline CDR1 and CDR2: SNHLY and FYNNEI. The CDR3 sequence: CASRRTGVNEQFF. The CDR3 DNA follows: TGTGCCAGCAGACGAACAGGGGTGAATGAGCAGTTCTTC. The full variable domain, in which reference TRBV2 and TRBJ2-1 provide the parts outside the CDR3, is EPEVTQTPSHQVTQMGQEVILRCVPISNHLYFYWYRQILGQKVEFLVSFYNNEISEKSEIFDDQFSVERPDGSNFTLKIRSTKLEDSAMYFCASRRTGVNEQFFGPGTRLTVL.

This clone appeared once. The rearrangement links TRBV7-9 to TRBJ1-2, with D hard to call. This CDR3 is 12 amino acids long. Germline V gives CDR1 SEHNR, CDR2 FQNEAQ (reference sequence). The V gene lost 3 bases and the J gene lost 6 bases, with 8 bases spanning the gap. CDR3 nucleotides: TGTGCCAGCAGCTTTAACAGAAATGGCTACACCTTC. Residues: CASSFNRNGYTF.

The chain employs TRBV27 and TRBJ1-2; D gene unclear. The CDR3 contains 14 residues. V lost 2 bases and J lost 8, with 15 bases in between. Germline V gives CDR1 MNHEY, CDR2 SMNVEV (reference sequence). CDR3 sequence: CASSLDPTVLGYTF. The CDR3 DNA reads TGTGCCAGCAGTTTAGACCCAACAGTCCTAGGCTACACCTTC.

CDR3 sequence (DNA): TGTGCCAGCAGCCGACTAGCGGGGGGTTTCAATGAGCAGTTCTTC. Its translation is CASSRLAGGFNEQFF. V gene TRBV7-9 combines with J gene TRBJ2-1; 13 bases align to TRBD2. Germline lookup yields CDR1 SEHNR and CDR2 FQNEAQ (reference sequence). The CDR3 length is 15 residues. V lost 5 bases to trimming and J lost 6 bases; unmatched junction nucleotides: 4. The complete variable domain, with remaining parts taken from reference TRBV7-9 and TRBJ2-1, reads DTGVSQNPRHKITKRGQNVTFRCDPISEHNRLYWYRQTLGQGPEFLTYFQNEAQLEKSRLLSDRFSAERPKGSFSTLEIQRTEQGDSAMYLCASSRLAGGFNEQFFGPGTRLTVL.

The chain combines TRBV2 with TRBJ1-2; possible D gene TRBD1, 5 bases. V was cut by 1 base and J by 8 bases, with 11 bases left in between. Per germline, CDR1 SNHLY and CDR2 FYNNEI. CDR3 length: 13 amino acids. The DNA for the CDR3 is TGTGCCAGCAGTGAAGGGGGGGAGGGAGGCTACACCTTC. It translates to CASSEGGEGGYTF.

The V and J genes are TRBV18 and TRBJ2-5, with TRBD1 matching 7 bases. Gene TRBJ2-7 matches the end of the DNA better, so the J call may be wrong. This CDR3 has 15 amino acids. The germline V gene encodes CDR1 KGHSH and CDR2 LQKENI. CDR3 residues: CASSVNRGFSYEQYF. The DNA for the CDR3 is TGTGCCAGCTCAGTGAACAGGGGTTTCTCCTACGAGCAGTACTTC.

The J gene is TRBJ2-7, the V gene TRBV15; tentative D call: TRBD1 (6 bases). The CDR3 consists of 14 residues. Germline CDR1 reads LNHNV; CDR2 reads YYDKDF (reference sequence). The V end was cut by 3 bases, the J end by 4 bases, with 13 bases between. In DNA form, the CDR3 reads TGTGCCACCAGCAGGACGGGGACATATTACGAGCAGTACTTC. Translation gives CATSRTGTYYEQYF.

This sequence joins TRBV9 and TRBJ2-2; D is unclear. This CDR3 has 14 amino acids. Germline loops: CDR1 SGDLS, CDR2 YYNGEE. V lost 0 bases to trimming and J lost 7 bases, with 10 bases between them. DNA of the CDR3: TGTGCCAGCAGCGTAGACGGTGTAATCGGGGAGCTGTTTTTT. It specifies CASSVDGVIGELFF.

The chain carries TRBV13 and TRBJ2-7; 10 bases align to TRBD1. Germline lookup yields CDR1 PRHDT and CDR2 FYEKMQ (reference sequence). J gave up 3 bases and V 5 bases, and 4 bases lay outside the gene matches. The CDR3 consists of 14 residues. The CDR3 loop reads CASSLGQGVYEQYF. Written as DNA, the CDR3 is TGTGCCAGCAGCCTCGGACAGGGGGTCTACGAGCAGTACTTC.

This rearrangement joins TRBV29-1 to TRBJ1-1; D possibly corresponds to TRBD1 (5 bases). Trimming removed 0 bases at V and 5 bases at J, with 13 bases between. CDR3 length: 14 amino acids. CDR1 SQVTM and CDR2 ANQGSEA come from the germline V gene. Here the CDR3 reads CSVEDDVRDTEAFF. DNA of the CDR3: TGCAGCGTTGAAGACGACGTCAGGGATACTGAAGCTTTCTTT.

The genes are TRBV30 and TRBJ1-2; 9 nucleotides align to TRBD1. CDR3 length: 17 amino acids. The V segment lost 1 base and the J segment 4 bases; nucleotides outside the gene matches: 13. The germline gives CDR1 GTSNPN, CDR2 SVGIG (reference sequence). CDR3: CAWSAQTGTGYRYGYTF. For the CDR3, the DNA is TGTGCCTGGAGTGCCCAGACCGGGACAGGGTATCGCTATGGCTACACCTTC.

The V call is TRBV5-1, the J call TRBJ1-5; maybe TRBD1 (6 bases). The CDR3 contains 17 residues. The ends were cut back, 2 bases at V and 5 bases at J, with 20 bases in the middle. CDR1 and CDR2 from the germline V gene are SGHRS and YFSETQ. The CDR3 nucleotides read TGCGCCAGCAGCTTAACCGGGACACCACCTTTCGATCAGCCCCAGCATTTT. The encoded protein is CASSLTGTPPFDQPQHF.

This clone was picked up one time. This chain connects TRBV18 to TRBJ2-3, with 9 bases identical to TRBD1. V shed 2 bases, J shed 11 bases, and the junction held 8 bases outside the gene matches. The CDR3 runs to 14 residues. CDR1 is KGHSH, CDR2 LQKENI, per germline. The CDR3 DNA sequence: TGTGCCAGCTCACCATTGGACAGGGGAACCGGGCAGTATTTT. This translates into CASSPLDRGTGQYF.

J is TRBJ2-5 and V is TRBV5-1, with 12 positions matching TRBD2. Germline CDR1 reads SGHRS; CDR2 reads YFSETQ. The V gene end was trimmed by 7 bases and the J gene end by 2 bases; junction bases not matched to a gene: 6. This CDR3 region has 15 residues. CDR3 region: CASRTSGTSQETQYF. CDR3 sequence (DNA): TGCGCCAGCCGGACTAGCGGGACCTCTCAAGAGACCCAGTACTTC.

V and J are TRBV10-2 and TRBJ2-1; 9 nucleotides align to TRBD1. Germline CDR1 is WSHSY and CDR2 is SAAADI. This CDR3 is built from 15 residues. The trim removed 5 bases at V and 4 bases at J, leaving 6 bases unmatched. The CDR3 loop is CASSPGTGLYNEQFF. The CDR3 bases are TGCGCCAGCAGTCCCGGGACAGGGCTTTACAATGAGCAGTTCTTC.

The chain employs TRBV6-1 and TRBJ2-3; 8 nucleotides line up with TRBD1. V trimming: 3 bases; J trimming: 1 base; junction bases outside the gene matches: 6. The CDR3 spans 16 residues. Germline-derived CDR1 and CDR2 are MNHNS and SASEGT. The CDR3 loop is CASSDARGQGTDTQYF. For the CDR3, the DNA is TGTGCCAGCAGTGACGCCAGGGGGCAAGGCACAGATACGCAGTATTTT.

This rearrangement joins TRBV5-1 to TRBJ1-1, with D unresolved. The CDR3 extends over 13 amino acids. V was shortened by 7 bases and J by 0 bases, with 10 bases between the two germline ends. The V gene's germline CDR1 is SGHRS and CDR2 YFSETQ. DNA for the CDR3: TGCGCCAGCCAATCGAACATGAACACTGAAGCTTTCTTT. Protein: CASQSNMNTEAFF. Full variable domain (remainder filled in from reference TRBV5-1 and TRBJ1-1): KAGVTQTPRYLIKTRGQQVTLSCSPISGHRSVSWYQQTPGQGLQFLFEYFSETQRNKGNFPGRFSGRQFSNSRSEMNVSTLELGDSALYLCASQSNMNTEAFFGQGTRLTVV.